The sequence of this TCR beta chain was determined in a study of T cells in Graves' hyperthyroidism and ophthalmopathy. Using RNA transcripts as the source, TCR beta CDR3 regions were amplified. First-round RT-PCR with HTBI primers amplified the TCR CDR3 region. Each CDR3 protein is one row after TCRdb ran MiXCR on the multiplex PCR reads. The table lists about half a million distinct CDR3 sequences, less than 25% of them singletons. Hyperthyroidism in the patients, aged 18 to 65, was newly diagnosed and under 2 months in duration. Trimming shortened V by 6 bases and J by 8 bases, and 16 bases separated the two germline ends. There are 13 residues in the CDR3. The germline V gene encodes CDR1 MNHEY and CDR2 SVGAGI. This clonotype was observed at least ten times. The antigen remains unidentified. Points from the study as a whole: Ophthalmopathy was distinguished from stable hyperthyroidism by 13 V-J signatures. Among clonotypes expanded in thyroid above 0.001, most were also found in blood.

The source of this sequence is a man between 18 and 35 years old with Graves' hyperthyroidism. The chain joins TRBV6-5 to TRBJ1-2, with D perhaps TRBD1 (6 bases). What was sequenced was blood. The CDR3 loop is CASRVTGAAGYTF. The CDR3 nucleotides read TGTGCCAGCAGGGTGACAGGCGCAGCGGGCTACACCTTC.